The clone carrying this TCR beta chain was counted between two and nine times. This entry is derived from a study of blood T cell repertoires in COVID-19. The wider study: Specimens from acute and convalescent COVID-19 originated in the United States, Italy and Spain. T cells, B-cell-depleted T cells, or PBMCs supplied cDNA or gDNA.

Trimming pared 4 bases from V and 4 bases from J, leaving 8 bases between. CDR1 SNHLY and CDR2 FYNNEI come from the germline V gene. The CDR3 runs to 13 residues. Under the authors' procedure: It was from reference gene primer amplification that nucleated cell counts were estimated. Profiled with immunoSEQ multiplex PCR; TCRdb holds only in-frame clones, not every one. Clonal size and the V and J genes are those of that table, whereas D and trimming came from the DNA. The table records 160,000 or so clones, about 88% of them present only once. Source material: peripheral blood. This sequence was found in a man aged 55 to 69 with active or convalescent COVID-19. J is TRBJ1-5 and V is TRBV2, with D uncertain. CDR3 DNA sequence: TGTGCCAGCAGTGGCGGGCAGAATCAGCCCCAGCATTTT. Translating it yields CASSGGQNQPQHF. Full variable domain (remainder filled in from reference TRBV2 and TRBJ1-5): EPEVTQTPSHQVTQMGQEVILRCVPISNHLYFYWYRQILGQKVEFLVSFYNNEISEKSEIFDDQFSVERPDGSNFTLKIRSTKLEDSAMYFCASSGGQNQPQHFGDGTRLSIL.